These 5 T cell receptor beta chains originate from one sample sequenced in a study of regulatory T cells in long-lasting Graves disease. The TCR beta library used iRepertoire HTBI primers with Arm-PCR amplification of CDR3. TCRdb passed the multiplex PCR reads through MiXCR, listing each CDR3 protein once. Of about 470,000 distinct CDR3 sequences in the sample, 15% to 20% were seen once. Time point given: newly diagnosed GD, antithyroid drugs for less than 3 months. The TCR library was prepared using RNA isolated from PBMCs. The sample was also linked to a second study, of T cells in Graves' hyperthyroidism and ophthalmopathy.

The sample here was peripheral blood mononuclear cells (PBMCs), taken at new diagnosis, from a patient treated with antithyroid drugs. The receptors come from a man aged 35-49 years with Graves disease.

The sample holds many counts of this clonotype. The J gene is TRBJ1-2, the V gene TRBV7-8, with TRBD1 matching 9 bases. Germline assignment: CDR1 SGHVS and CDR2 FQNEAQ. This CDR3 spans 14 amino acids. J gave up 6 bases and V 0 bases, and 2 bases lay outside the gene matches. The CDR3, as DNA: TGTGCCAGCAGCTTAGCGGGGACAGGGCATGGCTACACCTTC. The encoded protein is CASSLAGTGHGYTF.

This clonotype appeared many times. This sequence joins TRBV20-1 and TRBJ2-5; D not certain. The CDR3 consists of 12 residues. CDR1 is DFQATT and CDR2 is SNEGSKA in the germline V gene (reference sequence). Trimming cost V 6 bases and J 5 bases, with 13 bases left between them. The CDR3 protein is CSATPEQETQYF. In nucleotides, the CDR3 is TGCAGTGCGACCCCAGAGCAGGAGACCCAGTACTTC.

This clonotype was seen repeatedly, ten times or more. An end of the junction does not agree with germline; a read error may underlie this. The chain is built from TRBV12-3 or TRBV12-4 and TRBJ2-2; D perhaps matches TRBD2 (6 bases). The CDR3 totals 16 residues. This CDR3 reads CASRLGGRVNTGELFF. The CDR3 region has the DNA TGTGCCAGCAGGTTAGGAGGGCGGGTGAACACCGGGGAGCTGTTTTTT.

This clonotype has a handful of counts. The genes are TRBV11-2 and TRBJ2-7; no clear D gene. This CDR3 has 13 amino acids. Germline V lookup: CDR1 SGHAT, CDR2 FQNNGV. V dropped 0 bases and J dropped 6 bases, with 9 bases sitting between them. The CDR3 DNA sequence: TGTGCCAGCAGCTTAGACTTCCCCACCGAGCAGTACTTC. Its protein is CASSLDFPTEQYF. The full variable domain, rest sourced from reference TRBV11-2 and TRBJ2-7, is EAGVAQSPRYKIIEKRQSVAFWCNPISGHATLYWYQQILGQGPKLLIQFQNNGVVDDSQLPKDRFSAERLKGVDSTLKIQPAKLEDSAVYLCASSLDFPTEQYFGPGTRLTVT.

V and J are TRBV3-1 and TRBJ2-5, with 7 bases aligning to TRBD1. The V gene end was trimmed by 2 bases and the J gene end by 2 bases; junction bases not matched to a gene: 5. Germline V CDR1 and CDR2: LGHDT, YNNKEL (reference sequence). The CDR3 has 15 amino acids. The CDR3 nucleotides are TGTGCCAGCAGCCAACCCCGGGACAGACAAGAGACCCAGTACTTC. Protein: CASSQPRDRQETQYF.